This paragraph reports one T cell receptor (beta chain). Its antigen is as yet unknown. Distinct nucleotide sequences in the sample also encode this CDR3. This sample was included in a study of OX40 agonist ivuxolimab in advanced cancers. Findings and limits, study-wide: Doses of 0.1 to 3.0 mg/kg were accompanied by clonal expansion of CD4+ and CD8+ blood T cells by week 6.

Assay: immunoSEQ multiplex PCR; the TCRdb copy retains only in-frame clones and omits some. The data hold over 100,000 clones, with 85% to 90% observed a single time. V was trimmed by 3 bases and J by 1 base, leaving 15 bases between them. Looked up from germline, CDR1 is GTSNPN and CDR2 is SVGIG (reference sequence). The CDR3 spans 15 residues. Specimen: CD4+ or CD8+ T cells sorted from blood, collected in a trial of the OX40 agonist ivuxolimab. The chain is built from TRBV30 and TRBJ1-1; D gene unclear. This TCR was recovered from an adult with an advanced solid tumor such as melanoma, head and neck, liver or kidney cancer. CDR3 DNA: TGTGCCTGGAGCGTTGTATTTTCGGGGAACACTGAAGCTTTCTTT. Translation gives CAWSVVFSGNTEAFF.